Each of the 14 T cell receptor beta chains below was sequenced from the same sample in a study of blood T cell repertoires in COVID-19. TCRdb's copy holds only in-frame clones and misses some; the assay was immunoSEQ multiplex PCR. The sample comprises approximately 190,000 clones, about nine tenths of which are singletons, and 5.9% rests with the top ten. Sequencing was carried out using peripheral blood. The receptors were sampled from a man aged 80 or over with acute or convalescent COVID-19.

The chain links TRBV10-3 to TRBJ2-3, with 7 bases that match TRBD2. This CDR3 is 16 amino acids long. Germline V lookup: CDR1 ENHRY, CDR2 SYGVKD. The V gene end was trimmed by 6 bases and the J gene end by 3 bases; junction bases not matched to a gene: 12. In DNA form, the CDR3 reads TGTGCCATCAGCGAACCGGGACTACAAGGGACAGATACGCAGTATTTT. Amino acid sequence: CAISEPGLQGTDTQYF.

The gene calls are TRBV5-6 and TRBJ2-2; TRBD1 might be the D (6 bases). The CDR3 is 15 amino acids. V lost 3 bases to trimming and J lost 1 base, with 10 bases between them. Germline V gene sequence: CDR1 SGHDT, CDR2 YYEEEE. The CDR3 nucleotides read TGTGCCAGCAGCTGGGCAGGGGTGAACACCGGGGAGCTGTTTTTT. Protein sequence: CASSWAGVNTGELFF.

The chain is built from TRBV7-2 and TRBJ1-2; 10 bases are shared with TRBD1. V shed 4 bases and J 2 bases; nucleotides not matched to a gene: 1. This CDR3 is built from 14 residues. Per germline, CDR1 SGHTA and CDR2 FQGNSA. CDR3 loop: CASSSGQGNYGYTF. The CDR3 coding sequence is TGTGCCAGCAGCTCGGGACAGGGGAACTATGGCTACACCTTC. Combining the CDR3 with reference TRBV7-2 and TRBJ1-2 gives the whole variable domain GAGVSQSPSNKVTEKGKDVELRCDPISGHTALYWYRQSLGQGLEFLIYFQGNSAPDKSGLPSDRFSAERTGGSVSTLTIQRTQQEDSAVYLCASSSGQGNYGYTFGSGTRLTVV.

The V and J genes are TRBV18 and TRBJ2-5; D is perhaps TRBD1 (5 bases). The CDR3 spans 13 residues. V was trimmed by 1 base and J by 2 bases, leaving 5 bases between them. CDR1 is KGHSH, CDR2 LQKENI, per germline. Written as DNA, the CDR3 is TGTGCCAGCTCACCACGACAGCAAGAGACCCAGTACTTC. Protein: CASSPRQQETQYF.

The chain uses TRBV28 and TRBJ2-2; no clear D. The CDR3 loop spans 12 amino acids. V lost 5 bases and J lost 7, with 8 bases in between. Germline CDR1 MDHEN, CDR2 SYDVKM. The CDR3 DNA follows: TGTGCCAGCAGTCTCCCCCGCGGGGAGCTGTTTTTT. It translates to CASSLPRGELFF.

A single count supports this clone. The chain uses TRBV21-1 and TRBJ1-5. TRBV21-1 is marked as a pseudogene. The CDR3 extends over 16 amino acids. The chain's CDR3 is CASRVAGLEGNQPQHF. The CDR3 DNA follows: TGTGCCAGCAGGGTAGCGGGGTTGGAGGGGAATCAGCCCCAGCATTTT.

The V gene is TRBV3-1 (or the pseudogene TRBV3-2), the J gene TRBJ1-4; maybe TRBD1 (6 bases). The CDR3 has 16 residues. The germline V gene encodes CDR1 LGHDT and CDR2 YNNKEL (reference sequence). V lost 0 bases and J 7 bases, leaving 15 bases between the germline ends. The CDR3 nucleotides read TGTGCCAGCAGCCAAGACTTGGGGGCGCGGATTGAAAAACTGTTTTTT. Protein product: CASSQDLGARIEKLFF.

J is TRBJ2-7 and V is TRBV11-1; TRBD2 agrees at 7 bases. CDR1 and CDR2 from the germline V gene are SGHAT and FQDESV (reference sequence). CDR3 length: 15 residues. The ends lost 5 bases at V and 5 bases at J; junction bases unmatched: 12. The CDR3 region is CASSPRGGRAHEQYV. The CDR3 nucleotides read TGTGCCAGCAGCCCCCGGGGAGGGAGGGCCCACGAGCAGTACGTC.

This chain joins TRBV7-6 and TRBJ2-3; tentatively, D is TRBD2 (7 bases). Germline lookup yields CDR1 SGHVS and CDR2 FNYEAQ. V was clipped by 7 bases and J by 1 base, with 15 bases between them. The CDR3 loop spans 15 amino acids. As DNA, the CDR3 is TGTGCCAGCATCAAAACGGGGGGCGGCACAGATACGCAGTATTTT. Its translation: CASIKTGGGTDTQYF.

The chain carries TRBV4-3 and TRBJ2-2; the match to TRBD2 covers 9 bases. V gave up 2 bases and J gave up 4 bases; unmatched junction bases: 11. Germline CDR1 reads LGHNA; CDR2 reads YSLEER. The length of the CDR3 is 18 residues. CDR3 sequence reads: CASSQRAAGGQFTGELFF. CDR3 coding DNA: TGCGCCAGCAGCCAAAGAGCAGCGGGAGGCCAATTCACCGGGGAGCTGTTTTTT.

The chain recombines TRBV5-5 with TRBJ2-7, with TRBD1 as a possible D gene (7 bases). This CDR3 is 13 amino acids long. The germline CDR1 and CDR2 sequences are SGHKS and YYEKEE (reference sequence). V gave up 4 bases and J gave up 2 bases, with 10 bases separating them. CDR3 DNA: TGTGCCAGCAGCCGCGGGACAGCCTACGAGCAGTACGTC. It encodes CASSRGTAYEQYV.

In the case of this clone: Other DNA sequences in the same sample also yield this CDR3. The chain links TRBV6-5 to TRBJ1-3; tentative D call: TRBD1 (5 bases). CDR1 is MNHEY, CDR2 SVGAGI, per germline. The V end lost 3 bases, the J end lost 2 bases, and 11 bases lay between the germline ends. The CDR3 is 15 amino acids. CDR3 residues: CASSYSRGPGNTIYF. As DNA, the CDR3 is TGTGCCAGCAGTTATAGTAGGGGTCCTGGAAACACCATATATTTT.

This sequence joins TRBV3-1 (or the pseudogene TRBV3-2) and TRBJ2-3; D is ambiguous. V lost 4 bases, J lost 2 bases, and 13 bases lay in between. Germline values: CDR1 LGHDT, CDR2 YNNKEL (reference sequence). The CDR3 runs 15 residues. CDR3 nucleotide sequence: TGTGCCAGCAGCCGAGGCGGCACCTTCACAGATACGCAGTATTTT. Translating gives CASSRGGTFTDTQYF.

This clone was recorded a few times. Other nucleotide sequences from this sample produce the same CDR3. J is TRBJ2-1 and V is TRBV7-2; 8 positions agree with TRBD2. V shed 5 bases, J shed 2 bases, and the junction held 2 bases outside the gene matches. Germline V gene data show CDR1 as SGHTA and CDR2 as FQGNSA. CDR3 size: 14 residues. CDR3 in amino acids: CASSPGLAYNEQFF. The CDR3 coding sequence is TGTGCCAGCAGCCCGGGACTAGCCTACAATGAGCAGTTCTTC.